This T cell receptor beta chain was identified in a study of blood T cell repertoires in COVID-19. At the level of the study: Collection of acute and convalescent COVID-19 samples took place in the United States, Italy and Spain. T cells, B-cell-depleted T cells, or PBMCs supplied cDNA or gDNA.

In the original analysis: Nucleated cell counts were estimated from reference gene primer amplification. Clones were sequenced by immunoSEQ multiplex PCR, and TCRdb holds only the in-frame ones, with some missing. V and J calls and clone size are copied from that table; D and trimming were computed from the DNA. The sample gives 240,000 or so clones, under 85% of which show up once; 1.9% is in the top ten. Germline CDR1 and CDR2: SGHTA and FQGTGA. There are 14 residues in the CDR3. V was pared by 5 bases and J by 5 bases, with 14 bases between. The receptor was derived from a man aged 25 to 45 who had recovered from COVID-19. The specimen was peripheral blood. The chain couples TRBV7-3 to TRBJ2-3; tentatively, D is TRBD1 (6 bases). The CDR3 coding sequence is TGTGCCAGCAGCCCGCCCGGACAGATAGATACGCAGTATTTT. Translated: CASSPPGQIDTQYF.